A single sample is the source of the 10 T cell receptor beta chains below, sequenced in a study of CD8+ T cells in alopecia areata. Treatment here: oral pan-JAK inhibitor, 5-10 mg twice daily. Investigators isolated RNA and reverse transcribed it into cDNA to act as the sequencing template. Produced via immunoSEQ multiplex PCR; TCRdb's table is partial and in-frame only. The repertoire holds 210,000 or so clones, with roughly 66% as singletons. This specimen consisted of CD4+ T cells sorted from blood, obtained around week 42, from a patient treated with tofacitinib. These receptors were obtained from a human donor with alopecia areata.

This chain links TRBV5-1 with TRBJ2-7, with a weak D call TRBD1 (5 bases). Germline V gene lookup returns CDR1 SGHRS and CDR2 YFSETQ. This CDR3 has 15 amino acids. Trimming took off 4 bases at V and 4 bases at J, with 18 bases between the two ends. The CDR3 region has the DNA TGCGCCAGCAGCCTGGGGCCACAGGAGATATACGAGCAGTACTTC. It translates to CASSLGPQEIYEQYF.

The chain uses TRBV15 and TRBJ2-7, with D possibly being TRBD1 (6 bases). V shed 6 bases and J shed 1 base, with 16 bases lying between them. The CDR3 has 15 residues. The germline V gene encodes CDR1 LNHNV and CDR2 YYDKDF (reference sequence). The DNA for the CDR3 is TGTGCCACCAGTCCTACACGCGACAGGTCCTACGAGCAGTACTTC. Its translation: CATSPTRDRSYEQYF.

The chain uses TRBV30 and TRBJ1-6, with 9 bases lining up with TRBD1. V was clipped by 1 base and J by 7 bases; unmatched bases: 8. The CDR3 totals 16 residues. The germline V gene encodes CDR1 GTSNPN and CDR2 SVGIG (reference sequence). This CDR3 reads CAWSARSGTGNSPLHF. In nucleotides, the CDR3 is TGTGCCTGGAGTGCAAGATCCGGGACAGGGAATTCACCCCTCCACTTT.

V is TRBV5-1 and J is TRBJ2-7; 8 bases are shared with TRBD1. J lost 6 bases, V lost 3 bases, and 14 bases had no gene match. Per germline, CDR1 SGHRS and CDR2 YFSETQ. CDR3 length equals 16 residues. CDR3 DNA sequence: TGCGCCAGCAGCTCTACGACGGGACAGGTATTCGGCGAGCAGTACTTC. Translating gives CASSSTTGQVFGEQYF.

This rearrangement joins TRBV5-1 to TRBJ1-4; D call uncertain. Germline CDR1 SGHRS, CDR2 YFSETQ. The germline V and J ends were trimmed by 0 bases and 5 bases, with 8 bases remaining between them. This CDR3 has 14 amino acids. The CDR3 nucleotides are TGCGCCAGCAGCTTGGAGGGCCGGAATGAAAAACTGTTTTTT. Its translation is CASSLEGRNEKLFF.

In nucleotides, the CDR3 is TGCAGCGTCACCCGGACTAGCGGGGGCGATACGCAGTATTTT. Encoded protein: CSVTRTSGGDTQYF. The chain joins TRBV29-1 to TRBJ2-3, with 13 bases matching TRBD2. V dropped 6 bases and J dropped 6; count of bases not matched to a gene: 6. CDR3 length: 14 residues. Germline V gene sequence: CDR1 SQVTM, CDR2 ANQGSEA.

This clone was detected once. The chain joins TRBV27 to TRBJ2-4; tentative D call: TRBD1 (5 bases). CDR1 is MNHEY and CDR2 is SMNVEV in the germline V gene (reference sequence). V lost 5 bases to trimming and J lost 5 bases, with 13 bases between them. The CDR3 covers 14 residues. Here the CDR3 DNA reads TGTGCCAGCAGTATCCAGGGTTTACAAAACATTCAGTACTTC. It codes for CASSIQGLQNIQYF.

This clone was recorded only once. The chain uses TRBV5-1 and TRBJ2-2; D unclear. Trimming removed 1 base from V and 3 bases from J, with 4 bases in between. This CDR3 has 13 residues. Germline values: CDR1 SGHRS, CDR2 YFSETQ. The CDR3 bases are TGCGCCAGCAGCTTGACGGACACCGGGGAGCTGTTTTTT. As protein: CASSLTDTGELFF. Filled out from reference TRBV5-1 and TRBJ2-2, the complete variable domain reads KAGVTQTPRYLIKTRGQQVTLSCSPISGHRSVSWYQQTPGQGLQFLFEYFSETQRNKGNFPGRFSGRQFSNSRSEMNVSTLELGDSALYLCASSLTDTGELFFGEGSRLTVL.

The chain has TRBV5-1 and TRBJ2-1, with 7 bases aligning to TRBD2. CDR1 SGHRS and CDR2 YFSETQ come from the germline V gene. The V gene end was trimmed by 4 bases and the J gene end by 8 bases; junction bases not matched to a gene: 15. This CDR3 is built from 16 residues. For the CDR3, the DNA is TGCGCCAGCAGCATCCTTCGGGGGGACCGAGTCGATGAGCAGTTCTTC. Protein product: CASSILRGDRVDEQFF.

V is TRBV5-1 and J is TRBJ1-2; tentatively, D is TRBD1 (6 bases). V lost 4 bases and J lost 4, with 14 bases in between. CDR3 length: 14 amino acids. From germline, CDR1 is SGHRS and CDR2 YFSETQ. The CDR3 DNA follows: TGCGCCAGCAGCCCCGGGACAACGTCCTATGGCTACACCTTC. It specifies CASSPGTTSYGYTF.